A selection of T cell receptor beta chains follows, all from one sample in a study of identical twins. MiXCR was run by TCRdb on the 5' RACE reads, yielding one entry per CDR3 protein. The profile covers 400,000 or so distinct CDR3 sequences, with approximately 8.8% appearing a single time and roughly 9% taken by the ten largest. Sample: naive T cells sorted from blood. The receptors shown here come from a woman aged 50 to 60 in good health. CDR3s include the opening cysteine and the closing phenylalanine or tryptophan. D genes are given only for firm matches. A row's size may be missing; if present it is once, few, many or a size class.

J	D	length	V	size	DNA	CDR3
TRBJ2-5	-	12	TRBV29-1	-	TGCAGCGTTGTGCCCTTACAAGAGACCCAGTACTTC	CSVVPLQETQYF
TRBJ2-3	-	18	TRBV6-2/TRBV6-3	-	TGTGCCAGCAGTTACTCGATCGCAGAAACCAGGGGCACAGATACGCAGTATTTT	CASSYSIAETRGTDTQYF
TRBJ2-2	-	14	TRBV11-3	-	TGTGCCAGCAGCCTGGGGGACTTCTGGGGGGAGCTGTTTTTT	CASSLGDFWGELFF
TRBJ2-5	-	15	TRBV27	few	TGTGCCAGCAGTTTTCAGGGGATGTACCAAGAGACCCAGTACTTC	CASSFQGMYQETQYF
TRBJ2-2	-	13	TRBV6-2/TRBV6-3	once	TGTGCCAGCAGTTCCAGCGTCACCGGGGAGCTGTTTTTT	CASSSSVTGELFF
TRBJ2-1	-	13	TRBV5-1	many	TGCGCCAGCAGCTTGCTACAATACAATGAGCAGTTCTTC	CASSLLQYNEQFF
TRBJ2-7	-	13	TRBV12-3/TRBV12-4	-	TGTGCCAGCAGCCGGCCCAGTCTTGACGAGCAGTACTTC	CASSRPSLDEQYF
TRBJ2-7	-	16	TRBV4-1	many	TGCGCCAGCAGCCGTGAGGGCCTCAGTACCCTCTACGAGCAGTACTTC	CASSREGLSTLYEQYF
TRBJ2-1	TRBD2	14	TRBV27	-	TGTGCCAGCAGTTTATCTATCTCGGGAGGGCACCAGTTCTTC	CASSLSISGGHQFF
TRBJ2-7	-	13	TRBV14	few	TGTGCCAGCAGCCAAGATCCAGGGCTCGAGCAGTACTTC	CASSQDPGLEQYF
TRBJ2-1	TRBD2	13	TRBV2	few	TGTGCCAGCAGCACTAGCGGGTACAATGAGCAGTTCTTC	CASSTSGYNEQFF
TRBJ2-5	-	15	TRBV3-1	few	TGTGCCAGCAGCCGCCGGGACTCCTACCCAGAGACCCAGTACTTC	CASSRRDSYPETQYF
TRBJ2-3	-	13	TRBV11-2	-	TGTGCCAGCAGCCTTAGCGGATCGGATACGCAGTATTTT	CASSLSGSDTQYF
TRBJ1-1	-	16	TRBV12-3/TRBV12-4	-	TGTGCCAGCAGTTTAGGGGCGGGTAAGATGAACACTGAAGCTTTCTTT	CASSLGAGKMNTEAFF
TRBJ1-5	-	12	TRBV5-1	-	TGCGCCAGCAGCTTGGGGGAGGGGCCCCAGCATTTT	CASSLGEGPQHF
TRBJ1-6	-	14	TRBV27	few	TGTGCCAGCAGTTTAAGGGGCCTTTGGTCACCCCTCCACTTT	CASSLRGLWSPLHF
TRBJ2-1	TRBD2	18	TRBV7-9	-	TGTGCCAGCAGCCAACCAGCTAGCGGGAGGTCCTCCTACAATGAGCAGTTCTTC	CASSQPASGRSSYNEQFF
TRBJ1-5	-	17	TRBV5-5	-	TGTGCCAGCAGACCTGGACAGCCCTATTATAGCAATCAGCCCCAGCATTTT	CASRPGQPYYSNQPQHF
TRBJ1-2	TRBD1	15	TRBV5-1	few	TGCGCCAGCAGCTTGACGGGACAGGATTTATATGGCTACACCTTC	CASSLTGQDLYGYTF